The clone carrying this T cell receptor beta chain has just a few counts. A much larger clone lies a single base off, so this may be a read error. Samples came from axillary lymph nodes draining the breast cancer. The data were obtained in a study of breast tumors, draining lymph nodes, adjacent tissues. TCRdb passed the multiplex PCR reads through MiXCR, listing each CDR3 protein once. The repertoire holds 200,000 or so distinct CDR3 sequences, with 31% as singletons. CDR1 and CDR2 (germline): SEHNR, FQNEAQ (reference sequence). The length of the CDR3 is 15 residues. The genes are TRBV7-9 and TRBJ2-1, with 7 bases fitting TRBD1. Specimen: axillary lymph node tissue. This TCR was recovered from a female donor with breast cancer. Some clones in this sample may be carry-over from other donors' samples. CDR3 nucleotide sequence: TGTGCCAGCAACCTCGGACAGGCTTCCTACAATGAGCAGCTCTTC. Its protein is CASNLGQASYNEQLF.